The entry below gives a single T cell receptor beta chain sequence along with its context. V was pared by 7 bases and J by 7 bases, with 14 bases between. CDR3 length: 14 amino acids. CDR1 is SNHLY, CDR2 FYNNEI, per germline. Method: immunoSEQ multiplex PCR; TCRdb's copy keeps in-frame clones and lacks some. Among 300,000 to 450,000 clones listed, about 90% were seen once. The data belong to a study of blood T cell repertoires in COVID-19. The chain employs TRBV2 and TRBJ1-6; possible D gene TRBD1, 5 bases. The source of this sequence is a man aged 25 to 40 who had recovered from COVID-19. The material sequenced was PBMCs or T cells enriched from blood (not recorded which). CDR3: CASTLTASNSPLHF. CDR3 sequence (DNA): TGTGCCAGCACTCTGACAGCTTCCAATTCACCCCTCCACTTT.